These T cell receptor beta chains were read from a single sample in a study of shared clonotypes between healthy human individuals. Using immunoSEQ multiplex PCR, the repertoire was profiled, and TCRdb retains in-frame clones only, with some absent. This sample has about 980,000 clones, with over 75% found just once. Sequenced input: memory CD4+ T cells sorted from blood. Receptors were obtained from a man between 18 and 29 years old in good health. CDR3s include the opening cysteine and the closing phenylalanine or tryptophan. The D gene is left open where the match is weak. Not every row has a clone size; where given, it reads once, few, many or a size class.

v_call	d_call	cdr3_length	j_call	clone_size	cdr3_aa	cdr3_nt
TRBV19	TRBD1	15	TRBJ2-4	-	CASSIGTADDNIQYF	TGTGCCAGTAGTATCGGGACAGCCGATGACAACATTCAGTACTTC
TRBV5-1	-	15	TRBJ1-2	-	CASSPRGDNPYGYTF	TGCGCCAGCAGCCCCCGGGGGGACAACCCCTATGGCTACACCTTC
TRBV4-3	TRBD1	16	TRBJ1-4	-	CASSQVWGQANEKLFF	TGCGCCAGCAGCCAAGTCTGGGGACAGGCAAATGAAAAACTGTTTTTT
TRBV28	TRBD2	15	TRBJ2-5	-	CASSAGGTVRETQYF	TGTGCCAGCAGCGCGGGGGGGACCGTAAGGGAGACCCAGTACTTC
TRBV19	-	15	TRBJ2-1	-	CASSPSRARFNEQFF	TGTGCCAGTAGCCCCTCGCGGGCTCGATTCAATGAGCAGTTCTTC
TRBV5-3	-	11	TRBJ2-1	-	CARSSCGGGFF	TGTGCCAGAAGCAGTTGCGGTGGTGGGTTCTTC
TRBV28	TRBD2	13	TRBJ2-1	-	CAGSGGAYNEQFF	TGTGCCGGGTCCGGGGGGGCCTACAATGAGCAGTTCTTC
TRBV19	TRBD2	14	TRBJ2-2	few	CASRAGLGTGELFF	TGTGCCAGTAGGGCCGGACTAGGGACCGGGGAGCTGTTTTTT
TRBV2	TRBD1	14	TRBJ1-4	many	CASRVDRANEKLFF	TGTGCCAGCAGGGTAGACAGGGCCAATGAAAAACTGTTTTTT
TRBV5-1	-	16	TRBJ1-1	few	CASSPTPGSSNTEAFF	TGCGCCAGCAGCCCTACCCCAGGATCCTCCAACACTGAAGCTTTCTTT
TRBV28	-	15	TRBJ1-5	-	CASSLEGRGNQPQHF	TGTGCCAGCAGTTTAGAGGGGAGGGGGAATCAGCCCCAGCATTTT
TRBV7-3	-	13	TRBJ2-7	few	CASSLIEGYEQYF	TGTGCCAGCAGCTTAATCGAGGGCTACGAGCAGTACTTC
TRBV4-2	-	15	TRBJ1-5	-	CASSQGVQSYQPQHF	TGTGCCAGCAGCCAAGGTGTACAATCCTATCAGCCCCAGCATTTT
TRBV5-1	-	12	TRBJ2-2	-	CASSLNSGELFF	TGCGCCAGCAGCCTAAATTCCGGGGAGCTGTTTTTT
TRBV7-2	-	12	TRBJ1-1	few	CASSSQGTEAFF	TGTGCCAGCAGCTCCCAAGGAACTGAAGCTTTCTTT
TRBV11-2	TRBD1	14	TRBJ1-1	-	CASSSTGWGTEAFF	TGTGCCAGCAGCTCGACAGGGTGGGGCACTGAAGCTTTCTTT
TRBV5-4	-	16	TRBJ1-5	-	CASSSSQQGGSQPQHF	TGTGCCAGCAGCTCCTCCCAACAAGGGGGTAGTCAGCCCCAGCATTTT
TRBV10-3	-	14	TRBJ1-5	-	CAISESIGNQPQHF	TGTGCCATCAGTGAGTCGATAGGGAATCAGCCCCAGCATTTT
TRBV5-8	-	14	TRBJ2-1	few	CASDRGPGYNEQFF	TGTGCCAGCGACCGCGGACCAGGCTACAATGAGCAGTTCTTC
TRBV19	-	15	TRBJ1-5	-	CASSLVTGSNQPQHF	TGTGCCAGTAGTCTTGTGACAGGTAGCAATCAGCCCCAGCATTTT
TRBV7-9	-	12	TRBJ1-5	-	CASSLGDQPQHF	TGTGCCAGCAGCTTAGGGGATCAGCCCCAGCATTTT
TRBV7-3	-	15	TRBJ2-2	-	CAHLSGARETGELFF	TGTGCCCACCTGTCGGGGGCAAGGGAGACCGGGGAGCTGTTTTTT
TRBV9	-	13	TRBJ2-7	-	CASSPRGAYEQYF	TGTGCCAGCAGCCCACGCGGGGCCTACGAGCAGTACTTC
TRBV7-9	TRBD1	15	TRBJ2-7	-	CASSRTGASGYEQYF	TGTGCCAGCAGCAGGACAGGCGCATCAGGCTACGAGCAGTACTTC
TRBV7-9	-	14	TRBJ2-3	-	CASSLGGIADTQYF	TGTGCCAGCAGCTTAGGAGGAATTGCAGATACGCAGTATTTT
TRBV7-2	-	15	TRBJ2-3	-	CASSLVDSFTDTQYF	TGTGCCAGCAGCTTAGTTGACAGTTTCACAGATACGCAGTATTTT
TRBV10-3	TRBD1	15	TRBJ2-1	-	CAISESGTGFNEQFF	TGTGCCATCAGTGAGTCTGGGACAGGGTTTAATGAGCAGTTCTTC
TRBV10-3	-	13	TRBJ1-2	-	CAIGWEANYGYTF	TGTGCCATCGGTTGGGAGGCTAACTATGGCTACACCTTC
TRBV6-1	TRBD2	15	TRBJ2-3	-	CASSEIGTTTDTQYF	TGTGCCAGCAGTGAAATTGGGACTACCACAGATACGCAGTATTTT
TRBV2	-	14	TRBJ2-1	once	CASGVTRGGNEQFF	TGTGCCAGCGGGGTCACTAGGGGAGGCAATGAGCAGTTCTTC
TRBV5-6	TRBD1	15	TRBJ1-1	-	CATRQGGFSNTEAFF	TGTGCCACCCGACAGGGAGGGTTTTCGAACACTGAAGCTTTCTTT